These 19 T cell receptor beta chains were sequenced from one sample in a study of blood T cell repertoires in COVID-19. Data came from immunoSEQ multiplex PCR; TCRdb stores just in-frame clones and leaves some out. The sample comprises 150,000 to 200,000 clones, around four fifths of which are singletons, and approximately 4.4% rests with the top ten. Source material: PBMCs or T cells enriched from blood (not recorded which). The receptors shown here come from a woman between 45 and 60 years old who had recovered from COVID-19.

DNA of the CDR3: TGTGCCAGCAGCCCAGGACGCGGGAGCTCCTACAATGAGCAGTTCTTC. Translating it yields CASSPGRGSSYNEQFF. The J gene is TRBJ2-1, the V gene TRBV11-2, with 7 bases aligning to TRBD2. This CDR3 has 16 amino acids. The V gene end was trimmed by 5 bases and the J gene end by 0 bases; junction bases not matched to a gene: 7. The V gene's germline CDR1 is SGHAT and CDR2 FQNNGV.

The chain employs TRBV12-3 or TRBV12-4 and TRBJ1-2, with D possibly being TRBD1 (6 bases). The CDR3 totals 12 residues. Trimming removed 1 base from V and 6 bases from J, with 6 bases in between. The CDR3 DNA is TGTGCCAGCAGTTTAGGGACAGATGGCTACACCTTC. It yields the protein CASSLGTDGYTF.

The CDR3 DNA follows: TGTGCCAGTAGTATGGCCAGGGGCTATGGCTACACCTTC. The encoded protein is CASSMARGYGYTF. V gene TRBV19 combines with J gene TRBJ1-2; TRBD1 is a possible D gene (6 bases). Trimming pared 3 bases from V and 4 bases from J, leaving 9 bases between. CDR1 is LNHDA, CDR2 SQIVND, per germline (reference sequence). This CDR3 is 13 amino acids long.

The CDR3 coding sequence is TGTGCCAGCAGCCAGACAGGGCTGGAGACCCAGTACTTC. Protein: CASSQTGLETQYF. The rearrangement uses TRBV5-4 and TRBJ2-5; 7 nucleotides match TRBD1. Germline V CDR1 and CDR2: SGHNT, YYREEE (reference sequence). The CDR3 length is 13 residues. The trim removed 4 bases at V and 5 bases at J, leaving 5 bases unmatched.

V is TRBV15 and J is TRBJ2-7; 7 bases map to TRBD2. CDR3 length: 14 amino acids. Unmatched junction bases numbered 4, after V lost 3 bases and J lost 2 bases. From germline, CDR1 is LNHNV and CDR2 YYDKDF (reference sequence). In DNA, the CDR3 is TGTGCCACCAGCAGGGCCGGGGGGACCTACGAGCAGTACGTC. Translation gives CATSRAGGTYEQYV.

This sequence joins TRBV30 and TRBJ2-1, with 8 positions matching TRBD2. CDR1 is GTSNPN and CDR2 is SVGIG in the germline V gene (reference sequence). V gave up 3 bases and J gave up 7 bases; unmatched junction bases: 11. CDR3 length: 15 residues. The CDR3 coding sequence is TGTGCCTGGAGACGTGGTGAGCGGGAGAAGAATGAGCAGTTCTTC. This gives the protein CAWRRGEREKNEQFF.

This chain connects TRBV6-1 to TRBJ2-7, with TRBD2 matching 9 bases. Germline V CDR1 and CDR2: MNHNS, SASEGT. With 1 base clipped from V and 2 bases from J, the junction kept 3 bases outside the gene matches. This CDR3 contains 15 residues. The CDR3 protein is CASSEGAGGPYEQYV. CDR3 in DNA: TGTGCCAGCAGTGAAGGAGCGGGGGGCCCCTACGAGCAGTACGTC.

CDR3 sequence reads: CSAADSWNTEAFF. Written as DNA, the CDR3 is TGCAGCGCCGCGGACAGTTGGAACACTGAAGCTTTCTTT. This chain links TRBV29-1 with TRBJ1-1, with D possibly TRBD1 on 6 matching bases. This CDR3 has 13 amino acids. V was clipped by 7 bases and J by 1 base, with 13 bases between them. Germline loops: CDR1 SQVTM, CDR2 ANQGSEA. Full variable domain (outside the CDR3, taken from reference TRBV29-1 and TRBJ1-1): SAVISQKPSRDICQRGTSLTIQCQVDSQVTMMFWYRQQPGQSLTLIATANQGSEATYESGFVIDKFPISRPNLTFSTLTVSNMSPEDSSIYLCSAADSWNTEAFFGQGTRLTVV.

The rearrangement uses TRBV2 and TRBJ2-1; D uncertain. The CDR3 is made up of 13 amino acids. CDR1 is SNHLY and CDR2 is FYNNEI in the germline V gene. Trimming pared 4 bases from V and 10 bases from J, leaving 14 bases between. The CDR3 region is CASSGELEQEQFF. The CDR3 region has the DNA TGTGCCAGCAGTGGTGAGCTCGAACAGGAGCAGTTCTTC.

The V and J genes are TRBV23-1 and TRBJ2-3; D not resolved. TRBV23-1 is known as an ORF, though its function is uncertain. V was shortened by 2 bases and J by 3 bases, with 21 bases between the two germline ends. The CDR3 has 18 residues. The CDR3 here is CASSQRPLLGTRTDTQYF. The CDR3 DNA is TGCGCCAGCAGTCAACGCCCACTATTAGGTACTCGTACAGATACGCAGTATTTT.

The chain employs TRBV27 and TRBJ2-1; D unclear. CDR3 length: 13 residues. V shed 0 bases and J shed 7 bases, with 7 bases lying between them. CDR1 is MNHEY, CDR2 SMNVEV, per germline (reference sequence). CDR3 DNA sequence: TGTGCCAGCAGTTTATCGCTGAGAAATGAGCAGTTCTTC. As protein: CASSLSLRNEQFF.

The chain carries TRBV6-5 and TRBJ1-2, with D possibly TRBD1 on 5 matching bases. CDR3 length equals 13 residues. Germline V gene sequence: CDR1 MNHEY, CDR2 SVGAGI. The V end lost 5 bases, the J end lost 4 bases, and 11 bases lay between the germline ends. The CDR3 DNA reads TGTGCCAGCAGTCCTGTGGGGGGCTATGGCTACACCTTC. This sequence encodes CASSPVGGYGYTF.

The chain links TRBV7-9 to TRBJ1-2; 10 nucleotides match TRBD1. The CDR3 has 14 residues. The V segment lost 1 base and the J segment 6 bases; nucleotides outside the gene matches: 2. CDR1 and CDR2 from the germline V gene are SEHNR and FQNEAQ (reference sequence). CDR3 sequence reads: CASSLGQGADGYTF. CDR3 nucleotides: TGTGCCAGCAGCTTAGGACAGGGGGCCGATGGCTACACCTTC.

This rearrangement joins TRBV11-2 to TRBJ1-3; no definite D call. Trimming cost V 0 bases and J 4 bases, with 7 bases left between them. CDR1 is SGHAT and CDR2 is FQNNGV in the germline V gene. The CDR3 runs 14 residues. This CDR3 is CASSLDRNGNTIYF. The DNA for the CDR3 is TGTGCCAGCAGCTTAGACAGAAACGGAAACACCATATATTTT.

The chain couples TRBV9 to TRBJ1-2; D is undetermined. The length of the CDR3 is 13 residues. The germline V gene has CDR1 SGDLS and CDR2 YYNGEE. V dropped 7 bases and J dropped 4 bases, with 14 bases sitting between them. This CDR3 reads CASSKGGSYGYTF. For the CDR3, the DNA is TGTGCCAGCTCCAAAGGAGGGAGCTATGGCTACACCTTC.

The chain is built from TRBV9 and TRBJ2-2; D is uncertain. Per the germline V gene, CDR1 is SGDLS and CDR2 is YYNGEE. CDR3 size: 12 residues. V was clipped by 7 bases and J by 7 bases, with 11 bases between them. CDR3 region: CASRRELGELFF. In nucleotides, the CDR3 is TGTGCCAGCCGGAGAGAGCTCGGGGAGCTGTTTTTT.

The rearrangement joins TRBV19 to TRBJ2-5; 10 positions agree with TRBD1. Per the germline V gene, CDR1 is LNHDA and CDR2 is SQIVND (reference sequence). Trimming cost V 3 bases and J 3 bases; bases outside gene matches: 7. The CDR3 runs 16 residues. This CDR3 is CASSILSGTGEETQYF. CDR3 coding DNA: TGTGCCAGTAGTATCCTCTCCGGGACAGGGGAAGAGACCCAGTACTTC.

J is TRBJ2-2 and V is TRBV9, with 8 bases that match TRBD1. Losses at the gene ends were 6 bases for V and 4 bases for J; bases not matched to a gene: 8. The CDR3 contains 15 residues. Germline assignment: CDR1 SGDLS and CDR2 YYNGEE. The CDR3 DNA is TGTGCCAGCAACACACCCGGGACAGGCACCGGGGAGCTGTTTTTT. Translated, it gives CASNTPGTGTGELFF.

The chain carries TRBV6-5 and TRBJ1-6; perhaps TRBD1 as D (5 bases). The CDR3 has 14 amino acids. Trimming took 6 bases from V and 10 from J, leaving 16 bases between them. Per the germline V gene, CDR1 is MNHEY and CDR2 is SVGAGI. Here the CDR3 reads CASRTGGVGSPLHF. DNA of the CDR3: TGTGCCAGCAGGACGGGGGGGGTGGGATCACCCCTCCACTTT.